This entry lists 3 T cell receptor beta chains sequenced from one sample in a study of tumor-infiltrating lymphocytes in primary liver carcinoma. Using a constant-region primer together with ProtoScript II reverse transcriptase, TCR beta cDNA was made from 500 ng of total RNA. TCR beta libraries came from three nested multiplex PCR rounds using slightly modified ARM-PCR. Investigators reported that the first two PCR rounds, at about 11 cycles each, used TRBV1-TRBV30 forward primers with a C-beta reverse primer. TCRdb called the multiplex PCR reads again in MiXCR, with one record for every CDR3 protein. The sample has 100,000 or so distinct CDR3 sequences, over 55% seen once. Co-extraction yielded RNA and DNA from around 20-30 mg of unsorted bulk tissue. The sample consisted of liver tumor tissue from sampling region 5. Sample subset: tumor region T5, tumor centre. All receptors come from a woman aged 60-70 years with primary liver carcinoma and hepatitis B virus infection.

A remark on this clonotype: The junction departs from germline at one end; a sequencing error may be responsible. CDR3 residues: CASTPNRGWADAFF. For the CDR3, the DNA is TGTGCCAGTACCCCAAACAGGGGCTGGGCTGATGCTTTCTTT. The rearrangement links TRBV19 to TRBJ1-1, with TRBD1 identical over 7 bases. The CDR3 sequence is 14 residues long. Germline assignment: CDR1 LNHDA and CDR2 SQIVND (reference sequence).

For this clonotype: A single base separates this from a much larger clone, so it may be a read error. The J gene is TRBJ1-6, the V gene TRBV12-3 or TRBV12-4, with D possibly being TRBD1 (5 bases). This CDR3 has 15 residues. CDR3 nucleotide sequence: TGTGCCAGCAGTTTAGCCGGGGGGTCTAATTCACCCCACCACTTT. Protein sequence: CASSLAGGSNSPHHF.

On this clonotype: A much bigger clone sits one base away, suggesting this may be a read error. The V gene is TRBV30, the J gene TRBJ2-7; D is tentatively TRBD1 or TRBD2 (6 bases each). Germline CDR1 GTSNPN, CDR2 SVGIG (reference sequence). The CDR3 totals 18 residues. The CDR3 DNA is TGTGCCTGGATGAAGGGGGGTACGGAGGATTGGAGCTCCCACGAGCAGTACTTC. Translation: CAWMKGGTEDWSSHEQYF.